The 15 T cell receptor beta chains below all came from one sample that was sequenced in a study of identical twins. Via MiXCR, TCRdb re-called the 5' RACE reads, giving one row per CDR3 protein. The data contain around 340,000 distinct CDR3 sequences, more than 9% of them singletons. The same data also went into a second study, on yellow fever vaccine responses in identical twins.

Sequencing was carried out using CD8+ T cells sorted from blood. These receptors all stem from a woman younger than 30 in good health.

This clonotype was seen a handful of times. The gene calls are TRBV3-1 and TRBJ2-7, with D maybe TRBD1 (6 bases). The CDR3 sequence is 15 residues long. The germline V gene has CDR1 LGHDT and CDR2 YNNKEL (reference sequence). Between the trimmed V and J ends, which lost 0 bases and 1 base, there was a span of 10 bases. CDR3 in DNA: TGTGCCAGCAGCCAAGAAGGGGGACATTCCTACGAGCAGTACTTC. It is translated as CASSQEGGHSYEQYF.

The genes are TRBV6-1 and TRBJ1-6; TRBD1 might be the D (5 bases). V lost 2 bases to trimming and J lost 7 bases, with 12 bases between them. The germline CDR1 and CDR2 sequences are MNHNS and SASEGT. CDR3 size: 15 residues. Written as DNA, the CDR3 is TGTGCCAGCAGTGAAAGGCAGGGCCAGAATTCACCCCTCCACTTT. As protein: CASSERQGQNSPLHF.

In DNA form, the CDR3 reads TGTGCCAGCAGCGCCTCCGAGACAGATGAAGCTTTCTTT. This gives the protein CASSASETDEAFF. The rearrangement joins TRBV9 to TRBJ1-1; tentative D call: TRBD1 (5 bases). Trimming cost V 3 bases and J 7 bases, with 13 bases left between them. In germline, CDR1 is SGDLS, CDR2 YYNGEE. The CDR3 runs 13 residues.

This clonotype appeared many times. V gene TRBV7-9 combines with J gene TRBJ2-7; possibly TRBD1 or TRBD2 for D (6 bases each). CDR1 and CDR2 (germline): SEHNR, FQNEAQ (reference sequence). The length of the CDR3 is 16 residues. Deletions cut 2 bases from V and 2 bases from J, with 16 bases between. CDR3 amino acids: CASSLLEGVRTYEQYV. CDR3 nucleotide sequence: TGTGCCAGCAGCTTACTGGAGGGGGTTCGGACCTACGAGCAGTACGTC.

This clonotype was counted between two and nine times. J is TRBJ2-1 and V is TRBV10-3; 10 positions match TRBD2. V shed 3 bases and J 9 bases; nucleotides not matched to a gene: 5. The germline V gene has CDR1 ENHRY and CDR2 SYGVKD. This CDR3 contains 14 residues. The CDR3 is CAISDLGLAAEQFF. The DNA for the CDR3 is TGTGCCATCAGTGACCTCGGACTAGCGGCTGAGCAGTTCTTC.

This chain links TRBV7-8 with TRBJ2-7; no reliable D call. Trimming removed 1 base at V and 5 bases at J, with 12 bases between. Germline CDR1 reads SGHVS; CDR2 reads FQNEAQ. The CDR3 loop spans 14 amino acids. CDR3: CASSLGRHSNEQYV. The CDR3 DNA sequence: TGTGCCAGCAGCTTAGGCCGACACAGTAACGAGCAGTACGTC.

This clonotype was seen repeatedly, ten times or more. The chain recombines TRBV2 with TRBJ2-7; weak D call: TRBD2 (5 bases). V was pared by 6 bases and J by 3 bases, with 9 bases between. The length of the CDR3 is 12 residues. Germline CDR1 SNHLY, CDR2 FYNNEI. The CDR3 sequence is CASRAGVYEQYF. The CDR3 DNA is TGTGCCAGCAGGGCGGGCGTCTACGAGCAGTACTTC.

This clonotype came up a few times. The genes are TRBV20-1 and TRBJ1-1; no reliable D call. Germline CDR1 is DFQATT and CDR2 is SNEGSKA (reference sequence). CDR3 size: 14 residues. The CDR3 region is CSVKDGEGNTEAFF. DNA of the CDR3: TGCAGCGTAAAGGATGGGGAGGGGAACACTGAAGCTTTCTTT.

V and J are TRBV7-9 and TRBJ1-2, with TRBD1 matching 8 bases. Germline-derived CDR1 and CDR2 are SEHNR and FQNEAQ (reference sequence). With V trimmed by 1 base and J by 8 bases, 3 bases remained unmatched. This CDR3 spans 13 amino acids. The CDR3 sequence is CASSLGTGNGYTF. The DNA of the CDR3 is TGTGCCAGCAGCTTAGGGACAGGGAACGGCTACACCTTC. The full variable domain, in which reference TRBV7-9 and TRBJ1-2 provide the parts outside the CDR3, is DTGVSQNPRHKITKRGQNVTFRCDPISEHNRLYWYRQTLGQGPEFLTYFQNEAQLEKSRLLSDRFSAERPKGSFSTLEIQRTEQGDSAMYLCASSLGTGNGYTFGSGTRLTVV.

There are a few counts of this clonotype. The chain links TRBV6-2 or TRBV6-3 to TRBJ2-4, with D tentatively TRBD2 (5 bases). V dropped 5 bases and J dropped 5 bases, with 7 bases sitting between them. The CDR3 extends over 12 amino acids. Per germline, CDR1 MNHEY and CDR2 SVGEGT. The CDR3 sequence: CASSRTENIQYF. CDR3 nucleotide sequence: TGTGCCAGCAGTCGGACTGAAAACATTCAGTACTTC.

Many counts were recorded for this clonotype. The rearrangement uses TRBV7-9 and TRBJ1-2; possible D gene TRBD1, 5 bases. Germline V CDR1 and CDR2: SEHNR, FQNEAQ (reference sequence). The CDR3 runs 12 residues. Deletions cut 4 bases from V and 4 bases from J, with 7 bases between. The CDR3 region is CASSSGTYGYTF. The CDR3 DNA is TGTGCCAGCAGCTCCGGGACCTATGGCTACACCTTC.

This clonotype occurred a few times. The chain uses TRBV3-1 and TRBJ2-1; either TRBD1 or TRBD2 may fit D (5 bases each). The CDR3 runs to 15 residues. The germline V gene encodes CDR1 LGHDT and CDR2 YNNKEL (reference sequence). The V end was cut by 0 bases, the J end by 4 bases, with 10 bases between. Here the CDR3 reads CASSQDPGGYNEQFF. For the CDR3, the DNA is TGTGCCAGCAGCCAAGATCCTGGGGGATACAATGAGCAGTTCTTC.

This clonotype was observed a few times. The chain is built from TRBV7-6 and TRBJ2-3; D is perhaps TRBD1 (6 bases). Germline CDR1 and CDR2: SGHVS and FNYEAQ. V gave up 0 bases and J gave up 4 bases, with 11 bases separating them. This CDR3 spans 15 amino acids. The CDR3 DNA sequence: TGTGCCAGCAGCTTAGCGGGCAGGGGAGCAGATACGCAGTATTTT. As protein: CASSLAGRGADTQYF. Using reference TRBV7-6 and TRBJ2-3 for the parts outside the CDR3, the full variable domain is GAGVSQSPRYKVTKRGQDVALRCDPISGHVSLYWYRQALGQGPEFLTYFNYEAQQDKSGLPNDRFSAERPEGSISTLTIQRTEQRDSAMYRCASSLAGRGADTQYFGPGTRLTVL.

V gene TRBV5-1 combines with J gene TRBJ1-5; 8 nucleotides line up with TRBD1. The CDR3 is 15 residues long. After removal of 0 bases from V and 5 bases from J, the junction contained 4 bases not matched to a gene. CDR1 is SGHRS, CDR2 YFSETQ, per germline. CDR3 bases: TGCGCCAGCAGCTTGGGGACAGGGAGTTATCAGCCCCAGCATTTT. Translation gives CASSLGTGSYQPQHF.

This chain's CDR3 is CASSFGTGSFEQYV. The CDR3 DNA sequence: TGTGCCAGCAGCTTTGGGACAGGGTCTTTCGAGCAGTACGTC. The V and J genes are TRBV11-2 and TRBJ2-7; 9 bases match TRBD1. The CDR3 runs to 14 residues. Germline values: CDR1 SGHAT, CDR2 FQNNGV. Trimming at V came to 3 bases and at J to 6 bases, leaving 6 bases not matched to a gene.